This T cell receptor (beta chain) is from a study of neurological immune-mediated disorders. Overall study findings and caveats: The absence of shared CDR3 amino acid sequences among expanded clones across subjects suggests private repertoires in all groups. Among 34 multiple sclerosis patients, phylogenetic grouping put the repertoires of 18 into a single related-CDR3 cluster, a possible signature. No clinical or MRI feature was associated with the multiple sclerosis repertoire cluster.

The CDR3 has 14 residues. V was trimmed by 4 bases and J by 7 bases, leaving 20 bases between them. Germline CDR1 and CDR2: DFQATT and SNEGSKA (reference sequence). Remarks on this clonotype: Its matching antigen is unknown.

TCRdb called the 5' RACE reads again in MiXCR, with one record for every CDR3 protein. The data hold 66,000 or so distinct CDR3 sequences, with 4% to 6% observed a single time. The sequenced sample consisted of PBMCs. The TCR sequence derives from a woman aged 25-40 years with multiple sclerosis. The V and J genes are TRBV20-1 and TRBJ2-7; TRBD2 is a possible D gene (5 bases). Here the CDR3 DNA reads TGCAGTGCTATGCCGGGAAAGGGTGGAAAAGAGCAGTACTTC. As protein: CSAMPGKGGKEQYF.